These 27 T cell receptor beta chains came from one sample sequenced in a study of T cell responses to AZD1222 COVID-19 vaccine. TCRdb keeps only in-frame clones here, not all; method: immunoSEQ multiplex PCR. This repertoire shows 80,000 to 90,000 clones, approximately 89% found once; its top ten account for 2% to 2.5%. This specimen consisted of peripheral blood, obtained on day 0 of AZD1222 vaccination. The receptors derive from an adult in good health.

The chain employs TRBV28 and TRBJ2-2, with 10 bases lining up with TRBD1. The trim removed 6 bases at V and 3 bases at J, leaving 7 bases unmatched. Germline V gene data show CDR1 as MDHEN and CDR2 as SYDVKM. The CDR3 has 16 amino acids. In DNA form, the CDR3 reads TGTGCCAGCAGGTATACCGGGACAGGGGACACCGGGGAGCTGTTTTTT. This gives the protein CASRYTGTGDTGELFF.

This clone was counted a few times. The rearrangement uses TRBV12-3 or TRBV12-4 and TRBJ1-4; D not resolved. The CDR3 is 12 amino acids. The V end was cut by 0 bases, the J end by 8 bases, with 4 bases between. Written as DNA, the CDR3 is TGTGCCAGCAGTTTAGCCAGGGAAAAACTGTTTTTT. Translated: CASSLAREKLFF.

This clone was seen ten or more times. The same CDR3 also results from other DNA sequences found in this sample. The V call is TRBV30, the J call TRBJ1-2; no definite D call. The CDR3 has 12 residues. From germline, CDR1 is GTSNPN and CDR2 SVGIG (reference sequence). V was cut by 2 bases and J by 2 bases, with 6 bases left in between. CDR3 nucleotides: TGTGCCTGGAGTCGAGGGAACTATGGCTACACCTTC. This encodes CAWSRGNYGYTF.

This chain uses TRBV10-3 with TRBJ2-3; D remains ambiguous. Trimming pared 0 bases from V and 2 bases from J, leaving 12 bases between. Germline CDR1 ENHRY, CDR2 SYGVKD. CDR3 size: 16 residues. CDR3 in DNA: TGTGCCATCAGTGAGTCGGTCCCCCCCCTCACAGATACGCAGTATTTT. Translation: CAISESVPPLTDTQYF.

This chain joins TRBV2 and TRBJ1-1; no reliable D call. Germline V gene sequence: CDR1 SNHLY, CDR2 FYNNEI. Trimming left V 1 base short and J 4 bases short, with 4 bases between. The CDR3 runs 12 residues. CDR3 loop: CASSEVGTEAFF. The CDR3 bases are TGTGCCAGCAGTGAAGTTGGCACTGAAGCTTTCTTT.

This clone was seen once. The CDR3 sequence: CASSVGQGSGNTIYF. The CDR3 coding sequence is TGTGCCAGCAGCGTAGGACAGGGTTCTGGAAACACCATATATTTT. The genes are TRBV9 and TRBJ1-3, with 7 bases fitting TRBD1. Germline lookup yields CDR1 SGDLS and CDR2 YYNGEE. This CDR3 contains 15 residues. V shed 0 bases, J shed 1 base, and the junction held 1 base outside the gene matches.

The V gene is TRBV6-5, the J gene TRBJ2-7; possible D gene TRBD1, 6 bases. The CDR3 extends over 14 amino acids. Germline V lookup: CDR1 MNHEY, CDR2 SVGAGI. V lost 6 bases, J lost 6 bases, and 18 bases lay in between. The CDR3 bases are TGTGCCAGCAGCTCGGGACACGGATCAGGCGAGCAGTACTTC. Translation: CASSSGHGSGEQYF.

The rearrangement joins TRBV2 to TRBJ2-3, with 7 bases fitting TRBD2. The CDR3 is made up of 17 amino acids. Germline V lookup: CDR1 SNHLY, CDR2 FYNNEI. With V trimmed by 2 bases and J by 1 base, 9 bases remained unmatched. CDR3 coding DNA: TGTGCCAGCAGTGAATATCGCGGGAGTGGGGGCACAGATACGCAGTATTTT. This gives the protein CASSEYRGSGGTDTQYF.

This chain connects TRBV19 to TRBJ2-1; D not certain. This CDR3 region has 15 residues. Per germline, CDR1 LNHDA and CDR2 SQIVND (reference sequence). Trimming took off 5 bases at V and 3 bases at J, with 14 bases between the two ends. The CDR3 bases are TGTGCCAGTAGTCCTCGAGGTACCAACTACAATGAGCAGTTCTTC. It translates to CASSPRGTNYNEQFF.

The J gene is TRBJ1-6, the V gene TRBV18; maybe TRBD1 (6 bases). Germline CDR1 is KGHSH and CDR2 is LQKENI. CDR3 length: 15 amino acids. V lost 3 bases and J 4 bases, leaving 10 bases between the germline ends. CDR3: CASSPSGHYNSPLHF. DNA of the CDR3: TGTGCCAGCTCACCTTCGGGACATTATAATTCACCCCTCCACTTT.

The chain joins TRBV19 to TRBJ1-2; D gene unclear. The V end lost 4 bases, the J end lost 2 bases, and 14 bases lay between the germline ends. The CDR3 consists of 15 residues. CDR1 and CDR2 (germline): LNHDA, SQIVND (reference sequence). CDR3 nucleotides: TGTGCCAGTAGTAAGGGTGGCGCCAGAAACTATGGCTACACCTTC. The encoded protein is CASSKGGARNYGYTF.

The chain combines TRBV5-5 with TRBJ1-6; 7 nucleotides agree with TRBD1. The CDR3 sequence is 16 residues long. Trimming cost V 4 bases and J 9 bases; bases outside gene matches: 13. In germline, CDR1 is SGHKS, CDR2 YYEKEE (reference sequence). CDR3 in DNA: TGTGCCAGCAGCGCCCAGACAGGGCTGCGGACTTCACCCCTCCACTTT. Protein sequence: CASSAQTGLRTSPLHF.

This clone was detected only once. The rearrangement joins TRBV7-9 to TRBJ2-3, with D possibly being TRBD2 (6 bases). Trimming removed 2 bases from V and 0 bases from J, with 9 bases in between. CDR1 is SEHNR, CDR2 FQNEAQ, per germline (reference sequence). This CDR3 region has 15 residues. CDR3 loop: CASSLRDFSTDTQYF. The CDR3 DNA reads TGTGCCAGCAGCTTACGGGACTTCAGCACAGATACGCAGTATTTT.

As to this clone: The sample has other DNA sequences that encode this CDR3 too. The V and J genes are TRBV3-1 (or the pseudogene TRBV3-2) and TRBJ1-1; no clear D. Trimming removed 2 bases from V and 2 bases from J, with 3 bases in between. Germline values: CDR1 LGHDT, CDR2 YNNKEL (reference sequence). The CDR3 consists of 12 residues. The CDR3: CASSQINTEAFF. The CDR3 DNA follows: TGTGCCAGCAGCCAAATTAACACTGAAGCTTTCTTT.

The genes are TRBV19 and TRBJ2-3; 13 positions agree with TRBD2. The ends lost 7 bases at V and 3 bases at J; junction bases unmatched: 7. Germline-derived CDR1 and CDR2 are LNHDA and SQIVND (reference sequence). This CDR3 is 16 amino acids long. CDR3 protein: CASTRGLAGVTDTQYF. The CDR3 DNA is TGTGCCAGTACCCGAGGACTAGCGGGGGTTACAGATACGCAGTATTTT.

The chain links TRBV5-5 to TRBJ1-2, with 9 bases lining up with TRBD1. The CDR3 has 16 residues. Germline CDR1 SGHKS, CDR2 YYEKEE (reference sequence). Trimming removed 4 bases from V and 7 bases from J; junction bases left unmatched: 14. The CDR3 DNA reads as TGTGCCAGCAGCCCGCAGGTTCCAACAGGGGGCGGTGGCTACACCTTC. This sequence encodes CASSPQVPTGGGGYTF.

The CDR3 DNA reads TGTGCCTGGAGTGACCTCGGGGCGGATGGCTATGGCTACACCTTC. Translated, it gives CAWSDLGADGYGYTF. The chain joins TRBV30 to TRBJ1-2; D may be TRBD1 (5 bases). CDR1 is GTSNPN and CDR2 is SVGIG in the germline V gene (reference sequence). Trimming removed 1 base at V and 4 bases at J, with 16 bases between. This CDR3 is built from 15 residues.

This chain connects TRBV3-1 (or the pseudogene TRBV3-2) to TRBJ2-7, with a possible D match to TRBD1 (6 bases). CDR3 length: 12 amino acids. Trimming took 7 bases from V and 6 from J, leaving 13 bases between them. Germline lookup yields CDR1 LGHDT and CDR2 YNNKEL (reference sequence). This chain's CDR3 is CASTVLGGEQYF. The CDR3 DNA reads as TGTGCCAGCACGGTCCTAGGGGGCGAGCAGTACTTC.

A single count supports this clone. The V gene is TRBV3-1 (or the pseudogene TRBV3-2), the J gene TRBJ2-7; no definite D call. The V end was cut by 4 bases, the J end by 6 bases, with 19 bases between. This CDR3 contains 15 residues. The germline V gene encodes CDR1 LGHDT and CDR2 YNNKEL (reference sequence). The CDR3 loop is CASSPRPGRASEQYF. The CDR3 nucleotides read TGTGCCAGCAGCCCTAGACCCGGACGAGCGTCCGAGCAGTACTTC.

The chain combines TRBV2 with TRBJ2-7; D could derive from TRBD1 or TRBD2 (5 bases each). Trimming shortened V by 7 bases and J by 2 bases, and 15 bases separated the two germline ends. This CDR3 contains 14 residues. Germline CDR1 is SNHLY and CDR2 is FYNNEI. CDR3: CASIIGDEAYEQYF. The CDR3, as DNA: TGTGCCAGCATCATCGGGGACGAGGCCTACGAGCAGTACTTC.

V is TRBV15 and J is TRBJ1-3; D unresolved. Trimming removed 1 base at V and 0 bases at J, with 7 bases between. Germline loops: CDR1 LNHNV, CDR2 YYDKDF (reference sequence). There are 15 residues in the CDR3. The CDR3 sequence is CATSRGGFSGNTIYF. As DNA, the CDR3 is TGTGCCACCAGCAGAGGCGGATTCTCTGGAAACACCATATATTTT.

As DNA, the CDR3 is TGCGCCAGCAGCTTAGTAGGCGGACTTGGTGAAGCTTTCTTT. It codes for CASSLVGGLGEAFF. The chain uses TRBV10-2 and TRBJ1-1; D is undetermined. The CDR3 runs 14 residues. Trimming removed 6 bases at V and 7 bases at J, with 18 bases between. CDR1 and CDR2 (germline): WSHSY, SAAADI.

About this clone: This sample also contains other DNA sequences that code for the same CDR3. The chain recombines TRBV9 with TRBJ2-1; 7 nucleotides match TRBD2. CDR3 size: 15 residues. J gave up 4 bases and V 0 bases, and 4 bases lay outside the gene matches. Germline loops: CDR1 SGDLS, CDR2 YYNGEE. The CDR3 coding sequence is TGTGCCAGCAGCGTAGCGGGAGGATCTTACAATGAGCAGTTCTTC. It codes for CASSVAGGSYNEQFF.

V usage is TRBV18 and J usage is TRBJ1-1; D remains ambiguous. CDR3 length: 12 residues. Germline assignment: CDR1 KGHSH and CDR2 LQKENI. Trimming took 1 base from V and 7 from J, leaving 7 bases between them. The CDR3 sequence is CASSPRGNEAFF. The CDR3 DNA sequence: TGTGCCAGCTCACCACGCGGGAATGAAGCTTTCTTT.

The chain carries TRBV29-1 and TRBJ1-1; D is undetermined. The CDR3 has 10 residues. Trimming stripped 3 bases from V and 9 bases from J, with 8 bases between. Germline assignment: CDR1 SQVTM and CDR2 ANQGSEA. The CDR3 reads CSVDGPQAFF. CDR3 sequence (DNA): TGCAGCGTTGATGGACCACAAGCTTTCTTT.

V usage is TRBV4-1 and J usage is TRBJ1-2; D unresolved. Trimming shortened V by 0 bases and J by 4 bases, and 15 bases separated the two germline ends. This CDR3 is 16 amino acids long. CDR1 MGHRA and CDR2 YSYEKL come from the germline V gene. CDR3 sequence (DNA): TGCGCCAGCAGCCAAGACCAAGGTGTCAAGACCTATGGCTACACCTTC. This encodes CASSQDQGVKTYGYTF.

The J gene is TRBJ2-3, the V gene TRBV30, with D possibly matching TRBD1 (5 bases). The CDR3 covers 15 residues. The germline V gene encodes CDR1 GTSNPN and CDR2 SVGIG (reference sequence). Trimming shortened V by 2 bases and J by 5 bases, and 17 bases separated the two germline ends. The CDR3 protein is CAWSTGSSGIDTQYF. In DNA, the CDR3 is TGTGCCTGGAGTACAGGAAGTAGTGGTATAGATACGCAGTATTTT.